The text below deals with one TCR beta chain. These data belong to a study of blood T cell repertoires in COVID-19. Original handling: Amplifying reference gene primers gave estimates of nucleated cell counts. Only in-frame clones appear in the TCRdb table, and some are missing; sequencing was by immunoSEQ multiplex PCR. That table supplies the V and J calls and clone size; D and trimming were determined from the DNA. The top ten clones hold roughly 3.5% of a sample with roughly 79,000 clones, about four fifths of them seen once. This CDR3 is 15 amino acids long. The V gene's germline CDR1 is LGHNA and CDR2 YSLEER. Trimming took 0 bases from V and 11 from J; bases not matched to a gene: 12.

V usage is TRBV4-3 and J usage is TRBJ2-5, with TRBD1 matching 7 bases. The TCR comes from a man between 45 and 60 years old with acute or convalescent COVID-19. The sample consisted of peripheral blood. CDR3 sequence reads: CASSQDIQGQTEQYF. The CDR3 DNA reads as TGCGCCAGCAGCCAAGATATTCAGGGACAGACAGAACAGTACTTC.